The subject of this entry is one T cell receptor (beta chain). Study processing details: Reference gene primers were amplified, and this amplification served to estimate nucleated cell counts. The protocol was immunoSEQ multiplex PCR, while the TCRdb copy is restricted to in-frame clones and leaves out a portion. Clone size and V and J calls were adopted from that table, with D and trimming inferred from the DNA. The sample yields 210,000 or so clones, about 91% seen once. Trimming took 5 bases from V and 9 from J, leaving 13 bases between them. There are 12 residues in the CDR3. The germline gives CDR1 MDHEN, CDR2 SYDVKM. This entry is derived from a study of blood T cell repertoires in COVID-19. Study-level background: Sites across the United States, Italy and Spain contributed samples from acute and convalescent COVID-19. From T cells, B-cell-depleted T cells, or PBMCs came the material, which was cDNA or gDNA.

The chain employs TRBV28 and TRBJ1-1; D perhaps matches TRBD1 (5 bases). This TCR derives from a man in his thirties or forties with acute or convalescent COVID-19. The material sequenced was peripheral blood. CDR3 sequence (DNA): TGTGCCAGCAGTCCGGGGGAACGTAAAGCTTTCTTT. This translates into CASSPGERKAFF.